This TCR beta chain originates from a study of blood T cell repertoires in COVID-19. Looking at the study overall: The analysed material was cDNA or gDNA that came from T cells, B-cell-depleted T cells, or PBMCs.

The CDR3 sequence is 13 residues long. V shed 4 bases and J shed 1 base, with 7 bases lying between them. Germline CDR1 SQVTM, CDR2 ANQGSEA. Produced via immunoSEQ multiplex PCR; TCRdb's table is partial and in-frame only. The data show more than 85,000 clones, around 81% seen once. Sequences were obtained from peripheral blood. The clonotype was recovered from a man in his sixties with acute or convalescent COVID-19. The J gene is TRBJ2-2, the V gene TRBV29-1; weak D call: TRBD2 (5 bases). CDR3 in amino acids: CSVVEENTGELFF. CDR3 nucleotide sequence: TGCAGCGTTGTGGAGGAGAACACCGGGGAGCTGTTTTTT.